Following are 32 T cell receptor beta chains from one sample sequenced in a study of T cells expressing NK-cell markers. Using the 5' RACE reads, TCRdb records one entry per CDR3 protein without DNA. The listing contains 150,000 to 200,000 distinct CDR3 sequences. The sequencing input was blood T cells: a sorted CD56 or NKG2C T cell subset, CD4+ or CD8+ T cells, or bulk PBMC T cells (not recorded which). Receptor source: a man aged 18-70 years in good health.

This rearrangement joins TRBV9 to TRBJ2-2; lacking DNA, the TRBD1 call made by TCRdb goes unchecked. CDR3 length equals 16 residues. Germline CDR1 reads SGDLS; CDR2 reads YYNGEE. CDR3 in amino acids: CASSVTGGPNTGELFF.

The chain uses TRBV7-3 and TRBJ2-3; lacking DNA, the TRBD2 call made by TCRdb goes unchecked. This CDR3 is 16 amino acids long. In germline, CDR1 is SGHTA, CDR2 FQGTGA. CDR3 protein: CASSPGLAGGFDTQYF.

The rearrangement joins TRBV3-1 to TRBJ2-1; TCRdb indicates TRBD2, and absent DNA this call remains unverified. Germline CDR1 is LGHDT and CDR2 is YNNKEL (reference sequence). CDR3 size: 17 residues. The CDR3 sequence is CASSRGLAGGPYNEQFF.

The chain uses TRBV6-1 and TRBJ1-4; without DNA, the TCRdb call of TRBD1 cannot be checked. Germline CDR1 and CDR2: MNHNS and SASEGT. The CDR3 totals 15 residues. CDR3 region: CASSDRQATNEKLFF.

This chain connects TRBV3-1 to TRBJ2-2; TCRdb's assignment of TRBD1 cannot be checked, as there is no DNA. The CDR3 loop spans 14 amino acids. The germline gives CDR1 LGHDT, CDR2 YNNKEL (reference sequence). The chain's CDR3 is CASSSRDRVGELFF.

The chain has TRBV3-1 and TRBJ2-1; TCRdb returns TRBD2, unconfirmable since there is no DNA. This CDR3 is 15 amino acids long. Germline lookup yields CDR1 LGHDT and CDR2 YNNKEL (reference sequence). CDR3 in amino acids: CASSPGLASYNEQFF.

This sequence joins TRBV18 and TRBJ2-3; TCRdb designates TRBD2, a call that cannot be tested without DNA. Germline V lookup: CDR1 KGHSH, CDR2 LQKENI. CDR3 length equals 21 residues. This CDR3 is CASSPLGLAGGPPFGTDTQYF.

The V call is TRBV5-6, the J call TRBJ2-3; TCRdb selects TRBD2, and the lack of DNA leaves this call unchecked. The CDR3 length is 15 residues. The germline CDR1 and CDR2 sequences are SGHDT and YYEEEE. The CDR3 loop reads CASSPFTRPEGTQYF.

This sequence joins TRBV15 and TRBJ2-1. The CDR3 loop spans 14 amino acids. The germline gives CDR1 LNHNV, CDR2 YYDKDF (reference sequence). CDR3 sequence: CATSSENLYNEQFF.

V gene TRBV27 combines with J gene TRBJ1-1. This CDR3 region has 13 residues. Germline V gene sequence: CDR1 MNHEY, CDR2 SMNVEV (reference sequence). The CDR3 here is CASSFGVSAEAFF.

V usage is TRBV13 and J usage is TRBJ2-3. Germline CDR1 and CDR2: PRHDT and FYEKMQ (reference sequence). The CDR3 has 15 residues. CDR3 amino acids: CASSYYRTSSDTQYF.

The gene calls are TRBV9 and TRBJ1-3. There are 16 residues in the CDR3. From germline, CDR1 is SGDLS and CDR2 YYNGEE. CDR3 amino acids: CASSVVNSKSGNTIYF. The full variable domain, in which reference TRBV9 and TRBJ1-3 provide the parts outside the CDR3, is DSGVTQTPKHLITATGQRVTLRCSPRSGDLSVYWYQQSLDQGLQFLIQYYNGEERAKGNILERFSAQQFPDLHSELNLSSLELGDSALYFCASSVVNSKSGNTIYFGEGSWLTVV.

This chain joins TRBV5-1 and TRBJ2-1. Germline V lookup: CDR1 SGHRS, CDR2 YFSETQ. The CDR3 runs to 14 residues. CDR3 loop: CASSFRDSYNEQFF.

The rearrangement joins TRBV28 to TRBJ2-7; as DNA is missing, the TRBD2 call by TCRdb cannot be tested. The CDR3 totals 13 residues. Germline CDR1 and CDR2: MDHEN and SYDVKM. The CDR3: CATLRAGSYEQYF.

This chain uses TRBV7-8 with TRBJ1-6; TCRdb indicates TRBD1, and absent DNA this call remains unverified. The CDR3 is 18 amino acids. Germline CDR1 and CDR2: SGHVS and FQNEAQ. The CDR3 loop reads CASSSLTRTGGVSSPLHF.

CDR3 sequence: CASSLLTSGGKETQYF. The rearrangement uses TRBV7-9 and TRBJ2-5; with no DNA, the TCRdb D assignment of TRBD2 cannot be verified. The length of the CDR3 is 16 residues. CDR1 is SEHNR and CDR2 is FQNEAQ in the germline V gene (reference sequence).

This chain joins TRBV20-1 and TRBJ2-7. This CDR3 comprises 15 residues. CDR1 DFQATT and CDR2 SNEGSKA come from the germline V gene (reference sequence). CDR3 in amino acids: CSARSSARESYEQYF.

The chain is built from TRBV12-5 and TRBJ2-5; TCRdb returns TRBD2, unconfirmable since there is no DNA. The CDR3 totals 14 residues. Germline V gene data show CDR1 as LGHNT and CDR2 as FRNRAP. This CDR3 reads CASGSSGGRETQYF. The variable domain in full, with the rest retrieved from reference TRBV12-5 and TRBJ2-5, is DARVTQTPRHKVTEMGQEVTMRCQPILGHNTVFWYRQTMMQGLELLAYFRNRAPLDDSGMPKDRFSAEMPDATLATLKIQPSEPRDSAVYFCASGSSGGRETQYFGPGTRLLVL.

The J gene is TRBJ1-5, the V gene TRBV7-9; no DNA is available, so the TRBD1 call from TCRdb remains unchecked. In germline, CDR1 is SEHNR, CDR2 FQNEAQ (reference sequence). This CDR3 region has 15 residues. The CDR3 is CASSGPGQGVEPQHF.

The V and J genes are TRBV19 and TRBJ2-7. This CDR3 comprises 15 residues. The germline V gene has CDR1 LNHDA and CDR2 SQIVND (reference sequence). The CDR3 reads CASSIDIALGYEQYF.

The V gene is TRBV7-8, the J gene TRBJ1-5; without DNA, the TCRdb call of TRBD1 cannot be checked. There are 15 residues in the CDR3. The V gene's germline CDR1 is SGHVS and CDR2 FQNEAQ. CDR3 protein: CASSLVGAANQPQHF. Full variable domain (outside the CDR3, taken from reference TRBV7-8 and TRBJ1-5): GAGVSQSPRYKVAKRGQDVALRCDPISGHVSLFWYQQALGQGPEFLTYFQNEAQLDKSGLPSDRFFAERPEGSVSTLKIQRTQQEDSAVYLCASSLVGAANQPQHFGDGTRLSIL.

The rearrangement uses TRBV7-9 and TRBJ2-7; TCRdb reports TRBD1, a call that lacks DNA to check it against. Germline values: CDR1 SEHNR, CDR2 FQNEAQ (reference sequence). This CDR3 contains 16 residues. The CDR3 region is CASSFQGDESSYEQYF.

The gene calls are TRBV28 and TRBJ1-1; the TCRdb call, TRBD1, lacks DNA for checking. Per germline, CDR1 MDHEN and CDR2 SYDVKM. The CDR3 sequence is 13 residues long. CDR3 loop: CASSPTGNTEAFF.

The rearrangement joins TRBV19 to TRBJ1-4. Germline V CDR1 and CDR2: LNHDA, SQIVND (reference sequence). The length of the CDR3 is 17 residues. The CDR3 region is CASSIDLYAGRSEKLFF.

The CDR3: CASSGVGHYEQYF. The chain carries TRBV2 and TRBJ2-7. From germline, CDR1 is SNHLY and CDR2 FYNNEI. The CDR3 sequence is 13 residues long.

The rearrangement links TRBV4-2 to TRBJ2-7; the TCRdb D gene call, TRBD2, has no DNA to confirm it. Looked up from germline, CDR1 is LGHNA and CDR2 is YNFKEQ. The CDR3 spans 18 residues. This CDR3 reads CASSQEESGGGPSYEQYF.

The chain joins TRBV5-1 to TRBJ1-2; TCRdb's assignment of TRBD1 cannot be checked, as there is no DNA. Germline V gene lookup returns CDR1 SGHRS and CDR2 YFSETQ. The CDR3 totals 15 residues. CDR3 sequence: CASSPDRGAWFGYTF. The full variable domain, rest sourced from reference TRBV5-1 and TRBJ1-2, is KAGVTQTPRYLIKTRGQQVTLSCSPISGHRSVSWYQQTPGQGLQFLFEYFSETQRNKGNFPGRFSGRQFSNSRSEMNVSTLELGDSALYLCASSPDRGAWFGYTFGSGTRLTVV.

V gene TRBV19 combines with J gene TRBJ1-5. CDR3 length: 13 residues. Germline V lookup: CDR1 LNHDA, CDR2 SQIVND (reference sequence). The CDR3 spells CASSTDGNQPQHF. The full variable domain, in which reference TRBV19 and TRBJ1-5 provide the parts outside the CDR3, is DGGITQSPKYLFRKEGQNVTLSCEQNLNHDAMYWYRQDPGQGLRLIYYSQIVNDFQKGDIAEGYSVSREKKESFPLTVTSAQKNPTAFYLCASSTDGNQPQHFGDGTRLSIL.

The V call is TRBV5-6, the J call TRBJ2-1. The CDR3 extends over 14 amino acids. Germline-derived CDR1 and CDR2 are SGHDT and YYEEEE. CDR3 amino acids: CASSFLESLNEQFF.

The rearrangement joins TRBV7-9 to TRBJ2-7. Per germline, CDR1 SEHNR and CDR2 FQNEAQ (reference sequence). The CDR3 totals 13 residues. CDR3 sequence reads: CASSLLNSYEQYF.

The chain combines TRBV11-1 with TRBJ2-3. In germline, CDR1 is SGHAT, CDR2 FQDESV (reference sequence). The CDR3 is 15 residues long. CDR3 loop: CASSLVLGSADTQYF.

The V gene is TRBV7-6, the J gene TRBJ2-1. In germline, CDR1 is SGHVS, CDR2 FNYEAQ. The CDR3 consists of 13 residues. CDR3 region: CASSLVAENEQFF.